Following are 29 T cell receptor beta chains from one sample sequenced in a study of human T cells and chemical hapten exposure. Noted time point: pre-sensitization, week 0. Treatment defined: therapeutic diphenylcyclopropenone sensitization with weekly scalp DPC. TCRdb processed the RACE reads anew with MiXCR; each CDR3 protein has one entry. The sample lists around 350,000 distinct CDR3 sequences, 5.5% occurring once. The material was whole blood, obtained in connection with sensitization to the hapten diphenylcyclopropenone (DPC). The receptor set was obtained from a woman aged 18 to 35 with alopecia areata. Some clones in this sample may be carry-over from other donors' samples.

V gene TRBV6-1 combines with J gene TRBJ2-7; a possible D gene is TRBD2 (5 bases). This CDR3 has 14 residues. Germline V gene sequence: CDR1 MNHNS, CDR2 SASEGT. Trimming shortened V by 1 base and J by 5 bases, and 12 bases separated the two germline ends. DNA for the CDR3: TGTGCCAGCAGTGAAGGAGGGAATCGTCACGAGCAGTACTTC. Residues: CASSEGGNRHEQYF.

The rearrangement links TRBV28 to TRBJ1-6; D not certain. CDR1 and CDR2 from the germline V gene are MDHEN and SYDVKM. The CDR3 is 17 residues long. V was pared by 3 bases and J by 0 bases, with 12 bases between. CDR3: CASSFTAQSSYNSPLHF. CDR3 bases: TGTGCCAGCAGTTTTACGGCACAGAGCTCCTATAATTCACCCCTCCACTTT.

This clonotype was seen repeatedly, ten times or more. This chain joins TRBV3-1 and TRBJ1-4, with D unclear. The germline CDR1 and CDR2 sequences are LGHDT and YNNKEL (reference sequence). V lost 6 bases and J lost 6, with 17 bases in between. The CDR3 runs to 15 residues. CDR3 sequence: CASRGGGRVDEKLFF. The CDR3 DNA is TGTGCCAGCAGGGGTGGAGGGAGAGTTGATGAAAAACTGTTTTTT.

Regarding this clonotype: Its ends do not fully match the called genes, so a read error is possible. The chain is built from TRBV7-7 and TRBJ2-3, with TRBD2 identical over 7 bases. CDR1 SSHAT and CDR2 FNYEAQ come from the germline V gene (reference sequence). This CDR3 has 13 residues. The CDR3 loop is CASSSLRGDTQYF. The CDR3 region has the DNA TGTGCTAGCAGCTCTTTGCGGGGGGATACGCAGTATTTT.

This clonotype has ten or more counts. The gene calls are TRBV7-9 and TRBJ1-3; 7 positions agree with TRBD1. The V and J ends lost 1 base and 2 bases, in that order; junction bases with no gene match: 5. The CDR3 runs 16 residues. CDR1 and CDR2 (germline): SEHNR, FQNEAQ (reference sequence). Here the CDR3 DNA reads TGTGCCAGCAGCTTAGACGTTACAGGGGCTGGAAACACCATATATTTT. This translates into CASSLDVTGAGNTIYF.

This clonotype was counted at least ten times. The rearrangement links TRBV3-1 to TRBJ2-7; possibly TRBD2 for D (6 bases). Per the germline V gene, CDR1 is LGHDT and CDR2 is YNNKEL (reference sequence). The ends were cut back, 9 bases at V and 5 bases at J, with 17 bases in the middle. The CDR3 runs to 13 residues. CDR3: CASGEENQNEQYF. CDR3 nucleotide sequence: TGTGCCAGTGGGGAGGAAAACCAAAACGAGCAGTACTTC.

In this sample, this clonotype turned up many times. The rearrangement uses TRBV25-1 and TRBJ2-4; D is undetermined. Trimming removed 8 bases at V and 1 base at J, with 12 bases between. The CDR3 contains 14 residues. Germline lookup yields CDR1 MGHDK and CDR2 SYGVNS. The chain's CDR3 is CASEEAGAKNIQYF. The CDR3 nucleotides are TGTGCCAGCGAAGAGGCCGGGGCCAAAAACATTCAGTACTTC. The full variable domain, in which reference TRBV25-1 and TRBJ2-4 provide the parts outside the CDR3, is EADIYQTPRYLVIGTGKKITLECSQTMGHDKMYWYQQDPGMELHLIHYSYGVNSTEKGDLSSESTVSRIRTEHFPLTLESARPSHTSQYLCASEEAGAKNIQYFGAGTRLSVL.

The CDR3 nucleotides are TGTGCCAGCAGCCCCCTATCCGGCGCCAAAAACATTCAGTACTTC. The encoded protein is CASSPLSGAKNIQYF. The J gene is TRBJ2-4, the V gene TRBV6-2 or TRBV6-3; D is unresolved. CDR3 size: 15 residues. Germline lookup yields CDR1 MNHEY and CDR2 SVGEGT. Deletions cut 6 bases from V and 1 base from J, with 13 bases between.

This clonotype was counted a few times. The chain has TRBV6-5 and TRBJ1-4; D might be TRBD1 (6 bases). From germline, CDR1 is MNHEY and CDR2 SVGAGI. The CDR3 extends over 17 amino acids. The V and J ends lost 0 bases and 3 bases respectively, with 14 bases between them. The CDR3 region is CASSYSSLGAPNEKLFF. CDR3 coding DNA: TGTGCCAGCAGTTACTCGTCGCTGGGGGCCCCTAATGAAAAACTGTTTTTT.

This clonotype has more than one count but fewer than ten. CDR3 loop: CASSLLSLLAGGVDTQYF. The CDR3, as DNA: TGTGCCAGCAGCCTCTTATCCCTGCTAGCGGGGGGGGTAGATACGCAGTATTTT. The chain joins TRBV3-1 to TRBJ2-3, with 12 bases matching TRBD2. Losses at the gene ends were 4 bases for V and 5 bases for J; bases not matched to a gene: 13. The CDR3 is made up of 18 amino acids. Looked up from germline, CDR1 is LGHDT and CDR2 is YNNKEL (reference sequence).

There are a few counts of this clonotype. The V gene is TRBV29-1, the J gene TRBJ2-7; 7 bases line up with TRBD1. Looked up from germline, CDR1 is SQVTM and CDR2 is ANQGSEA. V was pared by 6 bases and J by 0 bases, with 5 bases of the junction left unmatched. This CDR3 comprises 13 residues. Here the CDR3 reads CSVTGVSSYEQYF. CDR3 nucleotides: TGCAGCGTAACAGGGGTGAGCTCCTACGAGCAGTACTTC.

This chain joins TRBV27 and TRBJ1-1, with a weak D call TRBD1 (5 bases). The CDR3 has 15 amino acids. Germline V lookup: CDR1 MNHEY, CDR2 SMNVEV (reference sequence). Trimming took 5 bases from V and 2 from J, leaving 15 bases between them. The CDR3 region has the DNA TGTGCCAGCAGTCCCGGGGACCACCTTAACACTGAAGCTTTCTTT. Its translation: CASSPGDHLNTEAFF.

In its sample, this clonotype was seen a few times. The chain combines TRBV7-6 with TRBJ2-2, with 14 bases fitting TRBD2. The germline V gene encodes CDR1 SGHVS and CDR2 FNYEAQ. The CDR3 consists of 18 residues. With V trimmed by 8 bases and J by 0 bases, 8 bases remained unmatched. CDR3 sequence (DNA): TGTGCCAGCTTAGGACTAGCGGGGGGCACCGCGAACACCGGGGAGCTGTTTTTT. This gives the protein CASLGLAGGTANTGELFF.

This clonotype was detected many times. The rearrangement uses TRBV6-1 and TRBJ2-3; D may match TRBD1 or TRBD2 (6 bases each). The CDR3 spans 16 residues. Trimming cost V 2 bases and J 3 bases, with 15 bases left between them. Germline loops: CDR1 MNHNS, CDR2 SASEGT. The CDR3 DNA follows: TGTGCCAGCAGTGAAAACGGGGGCTCGGGGACAGATACGCAGTATTTT. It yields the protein CASSENGGSGTDTQYF.

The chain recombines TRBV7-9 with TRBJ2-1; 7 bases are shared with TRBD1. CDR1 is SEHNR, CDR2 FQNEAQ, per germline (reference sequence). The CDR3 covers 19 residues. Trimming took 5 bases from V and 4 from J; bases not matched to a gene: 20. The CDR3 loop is CASSLSAQGGAPIYNEQFF. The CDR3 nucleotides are TGTGCCAGCAGCCTATCCGCCCAAGGGGGCGCCCCTATTTACAATGAGCAGTTCTTC.

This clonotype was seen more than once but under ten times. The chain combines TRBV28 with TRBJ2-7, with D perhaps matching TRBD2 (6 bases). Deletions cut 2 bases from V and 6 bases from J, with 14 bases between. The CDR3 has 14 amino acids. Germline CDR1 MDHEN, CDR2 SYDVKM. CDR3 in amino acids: CASSLIRETREQYF. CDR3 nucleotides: TGTGCCAGCAGTTTAATACGGGAGACCCGCGAGCAGTACTTC.

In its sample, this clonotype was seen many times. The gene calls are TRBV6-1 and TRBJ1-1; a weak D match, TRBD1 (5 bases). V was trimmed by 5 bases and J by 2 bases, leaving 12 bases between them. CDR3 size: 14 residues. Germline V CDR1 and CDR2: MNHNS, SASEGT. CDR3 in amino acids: CASSTGTVNTEAFF. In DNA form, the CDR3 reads TGTGCCAGCAGTACGGGGACCGTAAACACTGAAGCTTTCTTT.

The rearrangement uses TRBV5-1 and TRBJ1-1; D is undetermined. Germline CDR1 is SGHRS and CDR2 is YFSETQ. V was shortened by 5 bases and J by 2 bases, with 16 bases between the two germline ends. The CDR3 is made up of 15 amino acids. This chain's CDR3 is CASSASLQANTEAFF. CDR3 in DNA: TGCGCCAGCAGTGCGTCACTTCAAGCCAACACTGAAGCTTTCTTT.

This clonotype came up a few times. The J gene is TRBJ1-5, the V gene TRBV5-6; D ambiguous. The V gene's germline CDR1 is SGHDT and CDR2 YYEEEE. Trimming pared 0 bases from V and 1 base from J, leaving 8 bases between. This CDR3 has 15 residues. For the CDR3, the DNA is TGTGCCAGCAGCTTGGTTCGACGGAGCAATCAGCCCCAGCATTTT. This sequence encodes CASSLVRRSNQPQHF.

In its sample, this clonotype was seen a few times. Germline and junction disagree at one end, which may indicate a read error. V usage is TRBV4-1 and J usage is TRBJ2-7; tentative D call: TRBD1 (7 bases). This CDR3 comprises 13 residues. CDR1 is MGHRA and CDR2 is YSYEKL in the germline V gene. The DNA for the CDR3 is TGCGCCAGCAGCCAAGCGGAGGGGGCGTTTGTCCACTTC. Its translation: CASSQAEGAFVHF.

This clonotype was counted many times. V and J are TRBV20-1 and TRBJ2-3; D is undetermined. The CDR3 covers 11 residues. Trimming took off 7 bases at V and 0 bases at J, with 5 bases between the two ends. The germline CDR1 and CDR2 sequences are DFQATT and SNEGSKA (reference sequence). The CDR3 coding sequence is TGCAGTGGCGGCAGCACAGATACGCAGTATTTT. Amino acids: CSGGSTDTQYF.

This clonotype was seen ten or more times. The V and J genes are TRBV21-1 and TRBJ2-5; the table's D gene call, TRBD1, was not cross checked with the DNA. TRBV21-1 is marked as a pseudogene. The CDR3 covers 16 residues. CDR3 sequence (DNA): TGTGCCAGCAGCAAAGAGTCTGTTTGGGGGAAAGAGACCCAGTACTTC. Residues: CASSKESVWGKETQYF.

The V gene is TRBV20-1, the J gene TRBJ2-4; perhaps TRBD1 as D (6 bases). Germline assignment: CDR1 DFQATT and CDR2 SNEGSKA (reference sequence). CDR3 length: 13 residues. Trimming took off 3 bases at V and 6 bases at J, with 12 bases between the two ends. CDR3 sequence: CSASLDRGNIQYF. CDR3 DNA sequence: TGCAGTGCTAGTTTGGACAGAGGAAACATTCAGTACTTC.

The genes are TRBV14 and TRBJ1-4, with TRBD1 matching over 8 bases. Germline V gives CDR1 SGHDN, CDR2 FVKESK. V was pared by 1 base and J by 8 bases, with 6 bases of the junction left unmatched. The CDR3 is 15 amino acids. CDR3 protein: CASSQVRDRPEKLFF. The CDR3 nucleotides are TGTGCCAGCAGCCAAGTCCGGGACAGGCCGGAAAAACTGTTTTTT.

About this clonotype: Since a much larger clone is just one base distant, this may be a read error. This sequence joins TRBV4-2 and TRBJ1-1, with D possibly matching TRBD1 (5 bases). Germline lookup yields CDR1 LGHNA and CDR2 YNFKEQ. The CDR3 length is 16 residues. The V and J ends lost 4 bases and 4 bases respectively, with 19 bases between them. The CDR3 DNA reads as TGTGCCAGCAGCCCAAGGAGGGGAGAGGCGGTCACTGAAGCTTTCTTT. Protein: CASSPRRGEAVTEAFF.

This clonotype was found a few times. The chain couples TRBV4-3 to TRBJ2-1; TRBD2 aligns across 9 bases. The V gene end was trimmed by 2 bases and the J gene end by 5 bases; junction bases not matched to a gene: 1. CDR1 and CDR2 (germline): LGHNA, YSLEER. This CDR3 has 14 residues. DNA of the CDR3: TGCGCCAGCAGCCAAAGCGGGGGGAACAATGAGCAGTTCTTC. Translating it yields CASSQSGGNNEQFF.

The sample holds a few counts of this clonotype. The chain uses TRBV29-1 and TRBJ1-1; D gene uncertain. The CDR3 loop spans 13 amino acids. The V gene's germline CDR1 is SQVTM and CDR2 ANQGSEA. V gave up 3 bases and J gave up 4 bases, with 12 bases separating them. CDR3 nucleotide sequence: TGCAGCGTTGATAACCCTTTTGGCACTGAAGCTTTCTTT. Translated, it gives CSVDNPFGTEAFF.

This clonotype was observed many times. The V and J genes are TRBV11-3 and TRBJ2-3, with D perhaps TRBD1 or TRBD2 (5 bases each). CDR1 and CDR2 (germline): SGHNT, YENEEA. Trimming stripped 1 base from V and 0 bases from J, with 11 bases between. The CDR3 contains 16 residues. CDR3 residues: CASSLGGRSSTDTQYF. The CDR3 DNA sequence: TGTGCCAGCAGCTTAGGGGGACGGTCTAGCACAGATACGCAGTATTTT.

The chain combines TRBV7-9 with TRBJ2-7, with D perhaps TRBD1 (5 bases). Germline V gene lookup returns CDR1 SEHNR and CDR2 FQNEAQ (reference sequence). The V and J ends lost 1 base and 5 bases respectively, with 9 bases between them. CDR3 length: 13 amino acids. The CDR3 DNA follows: TGTGCCAGCAGCTTAGGGACAAATCACGAGCAGTACTTC. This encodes CASSLGTNHEQYF. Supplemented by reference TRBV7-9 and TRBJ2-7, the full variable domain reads DTGVSQNPRHKITKRGQNVTFRCDPISEHNRLYWYRQTLGQGPEFLTYFQNEAQLEKSRLLSDRFSAERPKGSFSTLEIQRTEQGDSAMYLCASSLGTNHEQYFGPGTRLTVT.